This T cell receptor (beta chain) was observed in a study of blood T cell repertoires in COVID-19. There are 14 residues in the CDR3. Per germline, CDR1 MNHNY and CDR2 SVGAGI (reference sequence). V was clipped by 4 bases and J by 4 bases, with 13 bases between them. Libraries were prepared by immunoSEQ multiplex PCR; TCRdb keeps only in-frame clonotypes and omits some of them. The sample shows some 130,000 clones, 70% to 80% of them seen only once. This clone was recorded a few times. What was sequenced was peripheral blood. The clonotype originates from a man between 60 and 75 years old who had recovered from COVID-19. The chain combines TRBV6-6 with TRBJ1-1; D remains ambiguous. In DNA, the CDR3 is TGTGCCAGCAGTTCTCAGTCCGGGATCACTGAAGCTTTCTTT. Translating it yields CASSSQSGITEAFF.